This T cell receptor beta chain was identified during a study of T cells in Graves' hyperthyroidism and ophthalmopathy. Study at large: Peripheral blood was obtained at initial diagnosis, preceding any treatment.

With V trimmed by 4 bases and J by 6 bases, 7 bases remained unmatched. The CDR3 totals 13 residues. Germline V CDR1 and CDR2: SGHRS, YFSETQ. This clonotype was observed many times. Under 3 months was the duration of disease in ophthalmopathy patients, who also had a Clinical Activity Score of at least 3 and a NOSPECS grade of at least 4. Out of 8.5 to 10 ml of fresh peripheral blood came the PBMCs. Regions amplified from RNA transcripts were the TCR beta CDR3 regions. Carried out on the TCR CDR3, a first-round RT-PCR used the HTBI primer set. TCRdb itself ran the multiplex PCR reads through MiXCR, one entry per CDR3 protein. The sample has 560,000 or so distinct CDR3 sequences, just under 20% seen once.

The chain uses TRBV5-1 and TRBJ2-7; TRBD1 agrees at 7 bases. The sample taken for sequencing was blood. The receptor comes from a man in his forties with Graves' ophthalmopathy. The CDR3 protein is CASSDREIGEQYF. CDR3 sequence (DNA): TGCGCCAGCAGCGACAGGGAAATTGGCGAGCAGTACTTC.